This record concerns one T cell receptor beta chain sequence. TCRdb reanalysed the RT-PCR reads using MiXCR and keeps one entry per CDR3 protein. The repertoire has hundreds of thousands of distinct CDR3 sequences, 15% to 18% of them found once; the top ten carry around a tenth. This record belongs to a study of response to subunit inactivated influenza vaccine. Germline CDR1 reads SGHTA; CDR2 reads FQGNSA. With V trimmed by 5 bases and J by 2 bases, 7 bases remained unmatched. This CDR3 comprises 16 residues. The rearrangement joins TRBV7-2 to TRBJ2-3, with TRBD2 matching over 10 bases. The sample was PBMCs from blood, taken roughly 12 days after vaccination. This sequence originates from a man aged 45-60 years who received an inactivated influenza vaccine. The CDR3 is CASSPRTSGNTDTQYF. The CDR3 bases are TGTGCCAGCAGCCCTCGGACTAGCGGAAACACAGATACGCAGTATTTT.